This TCR beta chain was identified during a study of T cell responses to AZD1222 COVID-19 vaccine. Notes on the study in general: Donors in the cohort were predominantly white British and more often female, and clonal diversity was possibly underestimated. Without day 14 samples, only post-peak T cell repertoires were studied. Seropositive status at baseline applied to only six AZD1222 recipients. At 160-218 and 743-854, vaccine-associated CD4 TCRs were dominant, and they spanned spike.

Concerning this clone itself: Its antigen is still unknown.

The CDR3 runs 14 residues. Produced via immunoSEQ multiplex PCR; TCRdb's table is partial and in-frame only. The sample shows over 150,000 clones, about 91% of them seen only once. The gene calls are TRBV21-1 and TRBJ2-7; the D call TRBD1 from the table was never checked on the DNA. TRBV21-1 is designated a pseudogene. The sample here was peripheral blood, taken on day 0 of MenACWY control vaccination. This sequence originates from an adult in good health. The CDR3 bases are TGTGCCAGCAGCAAGGACAGGGGGTACCACGAGCAGTACTTC. Protein: CASSKDRGYHEQYF.